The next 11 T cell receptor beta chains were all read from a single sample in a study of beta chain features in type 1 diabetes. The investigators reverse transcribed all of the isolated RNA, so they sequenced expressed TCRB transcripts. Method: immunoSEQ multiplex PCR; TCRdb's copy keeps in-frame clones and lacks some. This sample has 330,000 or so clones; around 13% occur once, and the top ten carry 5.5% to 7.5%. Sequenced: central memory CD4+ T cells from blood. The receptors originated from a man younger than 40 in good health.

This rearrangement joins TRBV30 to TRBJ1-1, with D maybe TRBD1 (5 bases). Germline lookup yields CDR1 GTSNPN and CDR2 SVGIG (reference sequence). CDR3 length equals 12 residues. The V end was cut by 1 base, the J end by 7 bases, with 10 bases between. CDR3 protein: CAWSAGQGEAFF. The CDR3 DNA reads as TGTGCCTGGAGTGCGGGCCAGGGTGAAGCTTTCTTT.

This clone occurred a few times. This CDR3 reads CASSSHSEGRIYGYTF. The CDR3 nucleotides are TGTGCCAGCAGTTCGCACTCAGAGGGGAGAATCTATGGCTACACCTTC. The gene calls are TRBV28 and TRBJ1-2; a possible D gene is TRBD1 (5 bases). Germline lookup yields CDR1 MDHEN and CDR2 SYDVKM. The V and J ends lost 4 bases and 4 bases respectively, with 19 bases between them. CDR3 length: 16 residues.

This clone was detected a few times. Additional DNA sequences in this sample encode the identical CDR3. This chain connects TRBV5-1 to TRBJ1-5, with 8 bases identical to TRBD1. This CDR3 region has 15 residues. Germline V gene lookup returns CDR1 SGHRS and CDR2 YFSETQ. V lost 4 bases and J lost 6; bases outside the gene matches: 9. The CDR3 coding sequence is TGCGCCAGCAGCCCCGGACAGGGATGGGGTCAGCCCCAGCATTTT. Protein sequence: CASSPGQGWGQPQHF.

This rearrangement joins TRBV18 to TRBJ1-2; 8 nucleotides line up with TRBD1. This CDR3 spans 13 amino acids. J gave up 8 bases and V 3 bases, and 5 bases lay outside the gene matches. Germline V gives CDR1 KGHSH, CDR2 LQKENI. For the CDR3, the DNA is TGTGCCAGCTCACCGGACAGGGCGGGAGGCTACACCTTC. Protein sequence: CASSPDRAGGYTF.

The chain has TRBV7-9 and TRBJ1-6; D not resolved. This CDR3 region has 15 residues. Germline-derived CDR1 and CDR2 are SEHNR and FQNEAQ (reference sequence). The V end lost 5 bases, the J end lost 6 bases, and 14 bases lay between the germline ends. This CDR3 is CASSPLPSVNSPLHF. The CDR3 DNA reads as TGTGCCAGCAGCCCCCTCCCAAGCGTTAATTCACCCCTCCACTTT. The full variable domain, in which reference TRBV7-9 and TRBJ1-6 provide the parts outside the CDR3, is DTGVSQNPRHKITKRGQNVTFRCDPISEHNRLYWYRQTLGQGPEFLTYFQNEAQLEKSRLLSDRFSAERPKGSFSTLEIQRTEQGDSAMYLCASSPLPSVNSPLHFGNGTRLTVT.

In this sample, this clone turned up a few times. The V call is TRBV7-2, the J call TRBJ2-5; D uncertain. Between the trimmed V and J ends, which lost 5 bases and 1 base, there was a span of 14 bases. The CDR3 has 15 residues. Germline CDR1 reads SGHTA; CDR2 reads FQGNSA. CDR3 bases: TGTGCCAGCAGCGCGGCTTGGGGATCCCAAGAGACCCAGTACTTC. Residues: CASSAAWGSQETQYF.

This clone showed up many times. The CDR3 DNA sequence: TGTGCCAGCAGCTTAGTGTCGGGACCTCCGACCCAGTACTTC. Protein sequence: CASSLVSGPPTQYF. The chain links TRBV11-2 to TRBJ2-5; D may correspond to TRBD1 or TRBD2 (5 bases each). This CDR3 is built from 14 residues. Per the germline V gene, CDR1 is SGHAT and CDR2 is FQNNGV. Deletions cut 1 base from V and 7 bases from J, with 13 bases between. Drawing the rest from reference TRBV11-2 and TRBJ2-5, the complete variable domain is EAGVAQSPRYKIIEKRQSVAFWCNPISGHATLYWYQQILGQGPKLLIQFQNNGVVDDSQLPKDRFSAERLKGVDSTLKIQPAKLEDSAVYLCASSLVSGPPTQYFGPGTRLLVL.

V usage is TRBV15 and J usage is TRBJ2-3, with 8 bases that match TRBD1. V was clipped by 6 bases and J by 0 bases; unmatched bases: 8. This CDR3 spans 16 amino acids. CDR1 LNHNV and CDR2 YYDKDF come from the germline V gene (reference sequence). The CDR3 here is CATSDPRGPSTDTQYF. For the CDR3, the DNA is TGTGCCACCAGTGACCCCAGGGGGCCTAGCACAGATACGCAGTATTTT.

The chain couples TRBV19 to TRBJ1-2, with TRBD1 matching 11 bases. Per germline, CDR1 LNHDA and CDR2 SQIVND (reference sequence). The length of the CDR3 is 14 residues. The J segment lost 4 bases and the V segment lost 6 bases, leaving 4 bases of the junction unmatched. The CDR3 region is CASRQDRGLYGYTF. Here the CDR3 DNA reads TGTGCCAGTAGGCAGGACAGGGGGCTCTATGGCTACACCTTC. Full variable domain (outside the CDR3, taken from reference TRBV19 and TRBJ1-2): DGGITQSPKYLFRKEGQNVTLSCEQNLNHDAMYWYRQDPGQGLRLIYYSQIVNDFQKGDIAEGYSVSREKKESFPLTVTSAQKNPTAFYLCASRQDRGLYGYTFGSGTRLTVV.

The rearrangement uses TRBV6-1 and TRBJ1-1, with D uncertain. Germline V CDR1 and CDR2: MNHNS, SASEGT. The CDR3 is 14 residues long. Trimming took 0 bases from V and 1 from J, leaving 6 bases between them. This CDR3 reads CASSEALSNTEAFF. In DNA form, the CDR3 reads TGTGCCAGCAGTGAAGCGCTGTCGAACACTGAAGCTTTCTTT.

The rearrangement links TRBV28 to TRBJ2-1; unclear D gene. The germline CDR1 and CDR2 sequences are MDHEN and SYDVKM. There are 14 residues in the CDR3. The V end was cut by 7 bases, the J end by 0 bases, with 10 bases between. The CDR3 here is CASNGMSSYNEQFF. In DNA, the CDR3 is TGTGCCAGCAACGGAATGAGCTCCTACAATGAGCAGTTCTTC.